These 15 T cell receptor beta chains were sequenced from one sample in a study of cytomegalovirus exposure and HLA in healthy donors. Sequenced by immunoSEQ multiplex PCR; TCRdb stores in-frame clones only, minus some. Here the sample spans some 170,000 clones, approximately 87% being singletons. The specimen was PBMCs. The source is a woman aged 30 to 39 in good health and CMV-seronegative.

The chain employs TRBV5-6 and TRBJ1-2; D unclear. The CDR3 loop spans 13 amino acids. V lost 0 bases to trimming and J lost 8 bases, with 11 bases between them. Germline loops: CDR1 SGHDT, CDR2 YYEEEE. As DNA, the CDR3 is TGTGCCAGCAGCTTGGCGTCGATGCGGGGCTACACCTTC. Amino acid sequence: CASSLASMRGYTF. The entire variable domain, with the rest obtained from reference TRBV5-6 and TRBJ1-2, is as follows: DAGVTQSPTHLIKTRGQQVTLRCSPKSGHDTVSWYQQALGQGPQFIFQYYEEEERQRGNFPDRFSGHQFPNYSSELNVNALLLGDSALYLCASSLASMRGYTFGSGTRLTVV.

The rearrangement links TRBV2 to TRBJ2-3, with 8 bases matching TRBD1. The CDR3 sequence is 14 residues long. J lost 5 bases, V lost 4 bases, and 5 bases had no gene match. Germline V CDR1 and CDR2: SNHLY, FYNNEI. CDR3 sequence (DNA): TGTGCCAGCAGTGGTCAGGGGGCTGGAGATACGCAGTATTTT. Amino acid sequence: CASSGQGAGDTQYF.

The J gene is TRBJ2-7, the V gene TRBV5-6; D perhaps matches TRBD1 (5 bases). The germline CDR1 and CDR2 sequences are SGHDT and YYEEEE. Between the trimmed V and J ends, which lost 0 bases and 5 bases, there was a span of 15 bases. The CDR3 length is 15 residues. CDR3 nucleotides: TGTGCCAGCAGCTTGGGGAGACAGAGATTCGACGAGCAGTACTTC. Protein product: CASSLGRQRFDEQYF. Drawing the rest from reference TRBV5-6 and TRBJ2-7, the complete variable domain is DAGVTQSPTHLIKTRGQQVTLRCSPKSGHDTVSWYQQALGQGPQFIFQYYEEEERQRGNFPDRFSGHQFPNYSSELNVNALLLGDSALYLCASSLGRQRFDEQYFGPGTRLTVT.

This clone has a single count. The chain combines TRBV19 with TRBJ1-2; D is undetermined. The ends were cut back, 5 bases at V and 4 bases at J, with 8 bases in the middle. From germline, CDR1 is LNHDA and CDR2 SQIVND (reference sequence). The CDR3 sequence is 12 residues long. CDR3 in DNA: TGTGCCAGTAGTCCGGCCTTCTATGGCTACACCTTC. Protein: CASSPAFYGYTF.

CDR3 sequence: CASSQDTGIGEKLFF. CDR3 DNA sequence: TGCGCCAGCAGCCAAGATACAGGGATTGGTGAAAAACTGTTTTTT. This chain connects TRBV4-1 to TRBJ1-4, with D tentatively TRBD1 (6 bases). Germline values: CDR1 MGHRA, CDR2 YSYEKL. With 0 bases removed from V and 7 bases from J, the gap between germline ends came to 12 bases. CDR3 length equals 15 residues.

The rearrangement joins TRBV5-1 to TRBJ1-2; D might be TRBD1 (6 bases). Germline V gene data show CDR1 as SGHRS and CDR2 as YFSETQ. CDR3 length: 16 residues. With 5 bases removed from V and 0 bases from J, the gap between germline ends came to 17 bases. Here the CDR3 DNA reads TGCGCCAGCAGACCGGGACAACAAAACCCTAACTATGGCTACACCTTC. Translating gives CASRPGQQNPNYGYTF.

This chain joins TRBV27 and TRBJ2-7, with 7 positions matching TRBD2. This CDR3 has 14 amino acids. Germline loops: CDR1 MNHEY, CDR2 SMNVEV (reference sequence). Trimming cost V 2 bases and J 3 bases; bases outside gene matches: 4. The CDR3 here is CASSLGLGHYEQYF. DNA of the CDR3: TGTGCCAGCAGTTTAGGACTAGGCCACTACGAGCAGTACTTC.

The genes are TRBV7-6 and TRBJ2-2, with 11 bases matching TRBD2. This CDR3 has 17 amino acids. CDR1 is SGHVS, CDR2 FNYEAQ, per germline. V trimming: 4 bases; J trimming: 2 bases; junction bases outside the gene matches: 6. The CDR3 loop reads CASSSGTSGLNTGELFF. DNA of the CDR3: TGTGCCAGCAGCTCCGGGACTAGCGGCCTTAACACCGGGGAGCTGTTTTTT.

The chain employs TRBV5-1 and TRBJ2-3, with D possibly matching TRBD1 (6 bases). Germline loops: CDR1 SGHRS, CDR2 YFSETQ. V lost 4 bases and J lost 0, with 12 bases in between. This CDR3 is built from 15 residues. Written as DNA, the CDR3 is TGCGCCAGCAGCCTAGGACAGACTAGCACAGATACGCAGTATTTT. Its translation is CASSLGQTSTDTQYF.

V usage is TRBV19 and J usage is TRBJ2-1, with D maybe TRBD1 (5 bases). CDR3 length: 16 residues. Germline V CDR1 and CDR2: LNHDA, SQIVND (reference sequence). Trimming removed 1 base at V and 5 bases at J, with 15 bases between. For the CDR3, the DNA is TGTGCCAGTAGTATAGGTGGCAGGGTGAACCACAATGAGCAGTTCTTC. Its protein product is CASSIGGRVNHNEQFF.

This chain links TRBV9 with TRBJ2-1; TRBD2 agrees at 11 bases. Trimming removed 0 bases from V and 5 bases from J; junction bases left unmatched: 7. CDR3 length equals 17 residues. The germline V gene has CDR1 SGDLS and CDR2 YYNGEE. The chain's CDR3 is CASSVGQPSGRNNEQFF. CDR3 in DNA: TGTGCCAGCAGCGTAGGCCAGCCTAGCGGGAGGAACAATGAGCAGTTCTTC.

The chain joins TRBV2 to TRBJ2-5, with TRBD2 matching over 11 bases. Germline lookup yields CDR1 SNHLY and CDR2 FYNNEI. The CDR3 extends over 15 amino acids. V dropped 3 bases and J dropped 7; count of bases not matched to a gene: 7. The CDR3 spells CASSDGTSGQTTQYF. The CDR3 nucleotides read TGTGCCAGCAGTGACGGGACTAGCGGCCAAACGACCCAGTACTTC. The variable domain in full, completed from reference TRBV2 and TRBJ2-5, reads EPEVTQTPSHQVTQMGQEVILRCVPISNHLYFYWYRQILGQKVEFLVSFYNNEISEKSEIFDDQFSVERPDGSNFTLKIRSTKLEDSAMYFCASSDGTSGQTTQYFGPGTRLLVL.

By frequency in the sample, this clone is medium-sized (0.01 to 0.1%). V is TRBV27 and J is TRBJ1-4; TRBD1 is a possible D gene (6 bases). Trimming cost V 0 bases and J 0 bases, with 11 bases left between them. From germline, CDR1 is MNHEY and CDR2 SMNVEV (reference sequence). CDR3 length: 17 amino acids. CDR3 loop: CASSLSSRTATNEKLFF. CDR3 DNA sequence: TGTGCCAGCAGTTTATCTTCCCGGACAGCAACTAATGAAAAACTGTTTTTT.

The chain carries TRBV5-1 and TRBJ2-5; D uncertain. This CDR3 is 14 amino acids long. Trimming took 4 bases from V and 8 from J, leaving 18 bases between them. CDR1 is SGHRS and CDR2 is YFSETQ in the germline V gene. The CDR3 nucleotides read TGCGCCAGCAGCCAAACCAGTGGAGATTTTACCCAGTACTTC. Protein sequence: CASSQTSGDFTQYF.

V usage is TRBV27 and J usage is TRBJ1-6; D is ambiguous. The CDR3 loop spans 12 amino acids. The germline gives CDR1 MNHEY, CDR2 SMNVEV (reference sequence). Trimming pared 2 bases from V and 10 bases from J, leaving 6 bases between. The CDR3 DNA follows: TGTGCCAGCAGTTTACTGGGCTCACCCCTCCACTTT. Translating it yields CASSLLGSPLHF.